This T cell receptor beta chain stems from a study of shared clonotypes between healthy human individuals (dated by TCRdb to 2018 to 2020). For context, the study as a whole: A few men and a couple of women, aged 18 to 49 years, made up the cohort. Per donor, three plates each were used for CD4 naive and CD4 memory, two for CD8 naive, and one for CD8 memory. To increase sequencing depth and limit assay-specific biases, different laboratories used diverse techniques to prepare libraries and sequence TCR repertoires. Between about 0.9 and 9 billion PBMCs per donor were obtained by leukapheresis. Blood TCR repertoires of roughly 5 healthy adults were deeply sequenced to estimate repertoire size and the extent of clonotype sharing between individuals.

The donors were healthy, HIV-negative adults with no recently reported acute infections or vaccinations. Only Caucasian adults living in Nashville, Tennessee, USA were represented among the donors. CD4+ T cells were enriched through magnetic negative selection, after which naive cells were positively selected on CD45RA and the remaining negative fraction served as the memory subset. Blood was collected by leukapheresis, and PBMCs were isolated by Ficoll-Histopaque density gradient centrifugation and then cryopreserved in liquid nitrogen vapor phase. Analytical flow cytometry was used to check the purity and quantity of every magnetically sorted T cell population. Genomic DNA was isolated from each sorted fraction and quantified by UV absorbance on a Nanodrop 2000c. The germline V gene sets CDR1 to KGHSH and CDR2 to LQKENI. For this chain, trimming is 3 bases at the V end and 6 bases at the J end, and the number of junction bases without a gene match is 16. The CDR3 has 18 amino acids, counting the end cysteine and phenylalanine. CDR3 DNA only is kept here, 54 bases in frame from base 1.

General conclusions and limits of the study: Only blood was sampled, and tissue TCR repertoires likely differ from those in blood. Pairwise subsampling indicated that sequencing depth was expected to affect the degree of clonotype sharing among donors. Compared with non-shared clonotypes, clonotypes shared by all four sorted-subset donors had higher generation probabilities. Naive subsets generally had larger estimated clonotype richness than memory subsets did. Sharing across several donors was observed for around 5% of naive CD4, over 3% of naive CD8, about 2.3% of memory CD4, and around 0.4% of memory CD8 clonotypes. Rarefaction of sorted-subset datasets indicated incomplete sequencing despite the large sequencing depth. The genetic and exposure-history diversity represented was limited by the small number of donors.

On this clone itself: What antigen it recognizes has not been identified. Nothing much larger sits one base from this clone, and base qualities are not available.

Using the deep immunoSEQ assay, TCR CDR3 regions were amplified from genomic DNA by multiplex PCR. Extracted genomic DNA from each cell subset was spread evenly across all wells of several immunoSEQ 96-well plates, with each plate serving as a replicate. Each replicate PCR for sorted subsets received around 200 ng genomic DNA, equal to 28,000 or so T cell genomes. Purified libraries were measured with a Qubit 3.0 fluorometer, size-checked on a Bioanalyzer 2100, and measured again with the KAPA Library Quantification kit. Every immunoSEQ 96-well plate was sequenced on a separate single-read 150-cycle Illumina NextSeq 550 flow cell. On the authors' methods: The immunoSEQ output contained only junctional sequences without quality scores, so filtering could not match that applied to full-length reads. To assign V/J genes and CDR3, sequences were annotated using PyIR, a Python wrapper for IgBLAST v1.9, with IMGT germline references. Reads were filtered out if the reads had weak V/J assignments (E-value above 1e-6), no CDR3, stop codons, out-of-frame junctions, or ambiguous translated residues. V3J clonotypes were defined as sequences sharing an identical inferred V gene, J gene, and CDR3 amino acid sequence. To compute the percentage overlap between repertoires, the number of shared unique clonotypes was divided by the size of the smaller repertoire. RTK rarefaction, the Chao1 estimator, and Recon v2.1 estimates of unobserved clonotypes were used to assess repertoire richness. Generation probabilities were computed with OLGA for all TCRbeta clonotypes obtained by the gDNA method from a handful of donors. Sourced from immuneACCESS, this table was stored by TCRdb with only in-frame sequences that have V and J called. A share of the clones is absent; for the studies checked, an unresolved V gene accounts for under half, and the remainder has no known explanation. That table gives V, J and clone size, and the DNA gave D and trimming. This sample gives about 1 million clones in total; roughly 80% of them show up just once. Approximately 1.5% of the sample lies in the top ten.

The chain is made from TRBV18 and TRBJ2-2; 7 bases in the middle match TRBD2. The clonotype originates from a man aged 18 to 30 in good health. The specimen was memory CD4+ T cells sorted from blood. Taken with the paper, the label for cell subset or site translates to: CD45RA-negative fraction. Read as DNA, the sequence is TGTGCCAGCTCACCGGGAGGGACGGCCACCTCCCGGGCCGGGGAGCTGTTTTTT. Its product reads: CASSPGGTATSRAGELFF.